The TCR beta chain under discussion was sequenced for a study of control samples from healthy donors and cancer patients. V was pared by 0 bases and J by 6 bases, with 5 bases of the junction left unmatched. The CDR3 has 15 amino acids. Germline V gives CDR1 SGHRS, CDR2 YFSETQ. The table came from immunoSEQ multiplex PCR; TCRdb's copy has only in-frame clones and leaves some out. The sample yields approximately 170,000 clones, 80% to 95% seen once. The chain links TRBV5-1 to TRBJ2-1; 8 bases are shared with TRBD2. This clonotype originated in a woman aged 25 to 39 in good health. Sequenced: blood. The CDR3 DNA sequence: TGCGCCAGCAGCTTGGGAGCGGGAGAAACCAATGAGCAGTTCTTC. Translating it yields CASSLGAGETNEQFF. The full variable domain, with the rest looked up from reference TRBV5-1 and TRBJ2-1, is KAGVTQTPRYLIKTRGQQVTLSCSPISGHRSVSWYQQTPGQGLQFLFEYFSETQRNKGNFPGRFSGRQFSNSRSEMNVSTLELGDSALYLCASSLGAGETNEQFFGPGTRLTVL.